The 12 T cell receptor beta chains below were found in one sample sequenced in a study of blood T cell dynamics during melanoma immunotherapy. Specified time point: week 3, after first cycle of checkpoint inhibitor. Profiled with immunoSEQ multiplex PCR; TCRdb holds only in-frame clones, not every one. The table lists about 8,000 clones, 70% to 85% of them singletons. This specimen was blood, taken from a patient treated with checkpoint blockade. The receptor set was obtained from a human donor with melanoma.

The chain couples TRBV6-5 to TRBJ2-3; D is unresolved. Trimming pared 3 bases from V and 8 bases from J, leaving 6 bases between. Germline V lookup: CDR1 MNHEY, CDR2 SVGAGI. The CDR3 has 11 residues. The CDR3 DNA follows: TGTGCCAGCAGTTATGAGTTTACGCAGTATTTT. Its protein is CASSYEFTQYF.

This clone was recorded a few times. The chain recombines TRBV5-4 with TRBJ2-3; TRBD2 agrees at 7 bases. The CDR3 is made up of 15 amino acids. Germline values: CDR1 SGHNT, CDR2 YYREEE (reference sequence). V lost 0 bases, J lost 0 bases, and 1 base stayed unmatched. The CDR3, as DNA: TGTGCCAGCAGCTTGGCAGCGGGGAGCACAGATACGCAGTATTTT. It translates to CASSLAAGSTDTQYF.

This clone was detected only a few times. The J gene is TRBJ2-5, the V gene TRBV19, with D tentatively TRBD1 or TRBD2 (6 bases each). Germline V gene sequence: CDR1 LNHDA, CDR2 SQIVND (reference sequence). V lost 1 base to trimming and J lost 1 base, with 13 bases between them. The CDR3 extends over 16 amino acids. This CDR3 reads CASSIVGGSRQETQYF. DNA for the CDR3: TGTGCCAGTAGTATAGTGGGGGGCAGTCGCCAAGAGACCCAGTACTTC.

This clone showed up just a few times. V gene TRBV18 combines with J gene TRBJ1-1; no clear D. Germline CDR1 and CDR2: KGHSH and LQKENI. V dropped 2 bases and J dropped 4 bases, with 11 bases sitting between them. The CDR3 totals 14 residues. DNA of the CDR3: TGTGCCAGCTCACCAGCAGGAGATCGCACTGAAGCTTTCTTT. It yields the protein CASSPAGDRTEAFF. The full variable domain, rest sourced from reference TRBV18 and TRBJ1-1, is NAGVMQNPRHLVRRRGQEARLRCSPMKGHSHVYWYRQLPEEGLKFMVYLQKENIIDESGMPKERFSAEFPKEGPSILRIQQVVRGDSAAYFCASSPAGDRTEAFFGQGTRLTVV.

V usage is TRBV7-7 and J usage is TRBJ2-1, with 9 bases fitting TRBD1. V lost 5 bases to trimming and J lost 15 bases; unmatched junction nucleotides: 8. CDR3 size: 12 residues. The germline CDR1 and CDR2 sequences are SSHAT and FNYEAQ (reference sequence). The CDR3 reads CASSLTGGKVFF. The CDR3, as DNA: TGTGCCAGCAGCCTAACAGGGGGCAAGGTGTTCTTC.

V is TRBV6-4 and J is TRBJ2-2; D gene unclear. Germline V gene sequence: CDR1 MRHNA, CDR2 SNTAGT. V gave up 0 bases and J gave up 2 bases, with 10 bases separating them. This CDR3 contains 16 residues. CDR3 coding DNA: TGTGCCAGCAGTGACTCGTCAGACCTAAACACCGGGGAGCTGTTTTTT. Translated, it gives CASSDSSDLNTGELFF.

The chain is built from TRBV2 and TRBJ2-1; TRBD1 aligns across 8 bases. The CDR3 covers 16 residues. The germline V gene has CDR1 SNHLY and CDR2 FYNNEI. J lost 1 base, V lost 1 base, and 3 bases had no gene match. CDR3 in DNA: TGTGCCAGCAGTGAAGGCAGGGGGCGTTCCTACAATGAGCAGTTCTTC. Protein: CASSEGRGRSYNEQFF. Full variable domain (missing parts from reference TRBV2 and TRBJ2-1): EPEVTQTPSHQVTQMGQEVILRCVPISNHLYFYWYRQILGQKVEFLVSFYNNEISEKSEIFDDQFSVERPDGSNFTLKIRSTKLEDSAMYFCASSEGRGRSYNEQFFGPGTRLTVL.

The V gene is TRBV10-3, the J gene TRBJ2-1, with 15 bases lining up with TRBD2. Per the germline V gene, CDR1 is ENHRY and CDR2 is SYGVKD. The CDR3 spans 13 residues. J was trimmed by 7 bases and V by 9 bases; bases with no gene match: 1. CDR3 DNA sequence: TGTGCCATAGGGACTAGCGGGGGGAATGAGCAGTTCTTC. Protein: CAIGTSGGNEQFF.

V gene TRBV10-3 combines with J gene TRBJ1-4; TRBD1 matches 9 bases. The CDR3 totals 15 residues. The J segment lost 10 bases and the V segment lost 4 bases, leaving 10 bases of the junction unmatched. Per the germline V gene, CDR1 is ENHRY and CDR2 is SYGVKD. The CDR3 region is CAISARDRESGKLFF. In nucleotides, the CDR3 is TGTGCCATCAGTGCCCGGGACAGGGAATCAGGAAAACTGTTTTTT.

With respect to this clone: In the same sample, other DNA sequences code for this CDR3. The rearrangement links TRBV28 to TRBJ2-7, with D unresolved. Germline loops: CDR1 MDHEN, CDR2 SYDVKM. Trimming shortened V by 4 bases and J by 1 base, and 2 bases separated the two germline ends. This CDR3 has 11 amino acids. The CDR3 sequence: CASSSSYEQYF. As DNA, the CDR3 is TGTGCCAGCAGTTCATCCTACGAGCAGTACTTC.

This sequence joins TRBV5-6 and TRBJ2-3, with D possibly matching TRBD2 (7 bases). The CDR3 length is 14 residues. V lost 7 bases to trimming and J lost 5 bases, with 17 bases between them. The germline gives CDR1 SGHDT, CDR2 YYEEEE. CDR3 DNA: TGTGCCAGCTCCTTCGGGGGGCCCGGAGATACGCAGTATTTT. As protein: CASSFGGPGDTQYF. Based on the CDR3 plus reference TRBV5-6 and TRBJ2-3, the full variable domain is DAGVTQSPTHLIKTRGQQVTLRCSPKSGHDTVSWYQQALGQGPQFIFQYYEEEERQRGNFPDRFSGHQFPNYSSELNVNALLLGDSALYLCASSFGGPGDTQYFGPGTRLTVL.

This clone appeared a few times. The chain links TRBV2 to TRBJ2-3; no definite D call. This CDR3 comprises 12 residues. Trimming removed 6 bases from V and 4 bases from J, with 8 bases in between. Germline V CDR1 and CDR2: SNHLY, FYNNEI. The CDR3 DNA reads as TGTGCCAGCAGAATGATAGCAGATACGCAGTATTTT. Its translation: CASRMIADTQYF.